A selection of T cell receptor beta chains follows, all from one sample in a study of T cells in Graves' hyperthyroidism and ophthalmopathy. Each CDR3 protein gets one entry after TCRdb re-called the multiplex PCR reads with MiXCR. The sample has some 720,000 distinct CDR3 sequences, 16% seen once. Sequencing was done on a sample of blood. Receptors were obtained from a man aged 18-30 years with Graves' hyperthyroidism. CDR3s include the opening cysteine and the closing phenylalanine or tryptophan. Each record gives: D gene, V gene, J gene, clone size, CDR3 protein, CDR3 DNA. A D gene is named only where the DNA matches it firmly. Size tells how often a clone was seen (once, few, many) or the class of an expanded clone, and some rows leave it out.

d_call: NA
v_call: TRBV20-1
j_call: TRBJ2-1
clone_size: few
cdr3_aa: CSCGGLASSYNEQFF
cdr3_nt: TGCAGTTGCGGTGGTCTAGCCAGCTCCTACAATGAGCAGTTCTTC

d_call: NA
v_call: TRBV14
j_call: TRBJ2-3
clone_size: few
cdr3_aa: CASSQDWGYGSTDTQYF
cdr3_nt: TGTGCCAGCAGCCAAGATTGGGGCTACGGAAGCACAGATACGCAGTATTTT

d_call: TRBD2
v_call: TRBV15
j_call: TRBJ2-7
clone_size: NA
cdr3_aa: CATSRDRAGGPYEQYF
cdr3_nt: TGTGCCACCAGCAGAGATCGGGCGGGAGGGCCATACGAGCAGTACTTC

d_call: NA
v_call: TRBV2
j_call: TRBJ1-4
clone_size: NA
cdr3_aa: CASSEQGRNEKLFF
cdr3_nt: TGTGCCAGCAGTGAGCAGGGGAGAAATGAAAAACTGTTTTTT

d_call: TRBD1
v_call: TRBV6-1
j_call: TRBJ2-2
clone_size: many
cdr3_aa: CASRGQGNTGELFF
cdr3_nt: TGTGCCAGCAGGGGACAGGGGAACACCGGGGAGCTGTTTTTT

d_call: NA
v_call: TRBV14
j_call: TRBJ2-1
clone_size: few
cdr3_aa: CASSQDNFGSYNEQFF
cdr3_nt: TGTGCCAGCAGCCAAGATAACTTTGGGTCCTACAATGAGCAGTTCTTC

d_call: TRBD2
v_call: TRBV20-1
j_call: TRBJ2-5
clone_size: few
cdr3_aa: CSARDFSAGGETQYF
cdr3_nt: TGCAGTGCTAGAGATTTCTCCGCGGGAGGCGAGACCCAGTACTTC

d_call: TRBD2
v_call: TRBV9
j_call: TRBJ2-1
clone_size: few
cdr3_aa: CASSVTSGITHEQFF
cdr3_nt: TGTGCCAGCAGCGTGACTAGCGGGATTACTCATGAGCAGTTCTTC

d_call: TRBD2
v_call: TRBV5-1
j_call: TRBJ2-7
clone_size: NA
cdr3_aa: CASSGTSGSTYEQYF
cdr3_nt: TGCGCCAGCAGCGGTACTAGCGGGAGTACTTACGAGCAGTACTTC

d_call: NA
v_call: TRBV29-1
j_call: TRBJ2-5
clone_size: NA
cdr3_aa: CSVEEGGGETQYF
cdr3_nt: TGCAGCGTTGAAGAGGGGGGGGGCGAGACCCAGTACTTC

d_call: NA
v_call: TRBV20-1
j_call: TRBJ2-7
clone_size: many
cdr3_aa: CSAELGPAYEQYF
cdr3_nt: TGCAGTGCGGAACTTGGACCGGCCTACGAGCAGTACTTC

d_call: TRBD1
v_call: TRBV14
j_call: TRBJ2-7
clone_size: NA
cdr3_aa: CASSQEGNFRGIEQYF
cdr3_nt: TGTGCCAGCAGCCAAGAAGGAAACTTCAGGGGGATCGAGCAGTACTTC

d_call: NA
v_call: TRBV7-9
j_call: TRBJ1-3
clone_size: NA
cdr3_aa: CASSNQGSRGNTIYF
cdr3_nt: TGTGCCAGCAGCAACCAGGGCTCCCGGGGAAACACCATATATTTT

d_call: NA
v_call: TRBV7-2
j_call: TRBJ2-7
clone_size: few
cdr3_aa: CASSRGTAGPYEQYF
cdr3_nt: TGTGCCAGCAGTCGCGGGACAGCGGGGCCCTACGAGCAGTACTTC

d_call: NA
v_call: TRBV27
j_call: TRBJ1-5
clone_size: many
cdr3_aa: CASSLFRGNQPQHF
cdr3_nt: TGTGCCAGCAGTTTATTCAGGGGCAATCAGCCCCAGCATTTT

d_call: NA
v_call: TRBV5-5
j_call: TRBJ1-4
clone_size: NA
cdr3_aa: CASSSRLKARNEKLFF
cdr3_nt: TGTGCCAGCAGCTCCCGGCTAAAGGCTCGGAATGAAAAACTGTTTTTT

d_call: NA
v_call: TRBV7-9
j_call: TRBJ2-7
clone_size: many
cdr3_aa: CASSLLTVYEQYF
cdr3_nt: TGTGCCAGCAGCTTACTGACAGTCTACGAGCAGTACTTC

d_call: TRBD2
v_call: TRBV6-4
j_call: TRBJ2-2
clone_size: many
cdr3_aa: CASRAQRGAGELFF
cdr3_nt: TGTGCCAGCAGGGCCCAGCGGGGGGCCGGGGAGCTGTTTTTT

d_call: NA
v_call: TRBV5-6
j_call: TRBJ1-3
clone_size: few
cdr3_aa: CASSLDGPNTIYF
cdr3_nt: TGTGCCAGCAGCTTGGACGGCCCAAACACCATATATTTT

d_call: TRBD2
v_call: TRBV20-1
j_call: TRBJ2-1
clone_size: many
cdr3_aa: CSAHLGTSGLNEQFF
cdr3_nt: TGCAGTGCTCATCTCGGGACTAGCGGACTTAATGAGCAGTTCTTC

d_call: TRBD1
v_call: TRBV28
j_call: TRBJ2-5
clone_size: many
cdr3_aa: CASSRADRRQETQYF
cdr3_nt: TGTGCCAGCAGTCGCGCGGACAGGCGACAAGAGACCCAGTACTTC

d_call: NA
v_call: TRBV2
j_call: TRBJ2-5
clone_size: many
cdr3_aa: CAIRTDLGYQETQYF
cdr3_nt: TGTGCCATCCGGACGGACCTCGGGTACCAAGAGACCCAGTACTTC

d_call: TRBD1
v_call: TRBV18
j_call: TRBJ2-7
clone_size: few
cdr3_aa: CASSKDRDAEQYF
cdr3_nt: TGTGCCAGCTCAAAGGACAGGGACGCCGAGCAGTACTTC

d_call: NA
v_call: TRBV12-3/TRBV12-4
j_call: TRBJ2-7
clone_size: once
cdr3_aa: CASSLEGISYKQYF
cdr3_nt: TGTGCCAGCAGTTTGGAAGGGATCTCCTACAAGCAGTACTTC

d_call: NA
v_call: TRBV2
j_call: TRBJ2-3
clone_size: few
cdr3_aa: CASSEVSPGEFRDTQYF
cdr3_nt: TGTGCCAGCAGTGAGGTTTCCCCCGGGGAATTTAGGGATACGCAGTATTTT

d_call: TRBD2
v_call: TRBV19
j_call: TRBJ2-7
clone_size: few
cdr3_aa: CASSARGGPPFYEQYF
cdr3_nt: TGTGCCAGTAGTGCCCGGGGGGGTCCACCCTTCTACGAGCAGTACTTC

d_call: TRBD1
v_call: TRBV29-1
j_call: TRBJ1-5
clone_size: NA
cdr3_aa: CSVPSGRGPAQHF
cdr3_nt: TGCAGCGTTCCCTCGGGCAGGGGGCCGGCCCAGCATTTT

d_call: NA
v_call: TRBV24-1
j_call: TRBJ2-6
clone_size: NA
cdr3_aa: CATSDLGGSGANVLTF
cdr3_nt: TGTGCCACCAGTGATTTGGGAGGCTCTGGGGCCAACGTCCTGACTTTC

d_call: TRBD2
v_call: TRBV9
j_call: TRBJ2-7
clone_size: few
cdr3_aa: CASSPTSGTSEQYF
cdr3_nt: TGTGCCAGCAGCCCTACTAGCGGGACTTCCGAGCAGTACTTC

d_call: NA
v_call: TRBV7-3
j_call: TRBJ2-2
clone_size: NA
cdr3_aa: CASSLGPNGADPNTGELFF
cdr3_nt: TGTGCCAGCAGCTTAGGGCCGAACGGGGCGGATCCGAACACCGGGGAGCTGTTTTTT

d_call: TRBD1
v_call: TRBV29-1
j_call: TRBJ2-5
clone_size: many
cdr3_aa: CSVHYAMTGPPKTQYF
cdr3_nt: TGCAGCGTCCACTATGCGATGACAGGGCCGCCGAAGACCCAGTACTTC

d_call: NA
v_call: TRBV2
j_call: TRBJ2-3
clone_size: few
cdr3_aa: CASNLGITDTQYF
cdr3_nt: TGTGCCAGCAATCTAGGGATCACAGATACGCAGTATTTT

d_call: NA
v_call: TRBV5-1
j_call: TRBJ2-1
clone_size: few
cdr3_aa: CASSLVTGQTAEQFF
cdr3_nt: TGCGCCAGCAGCTTGGTCACAGGGCAGACGGCTGAGCAGTTCTTC

d_call: TRBD2
v_call: TRBV9
j_call: TRBJ2-1
clone_size: few
cdr3_aa: CASSPYSGTTSYNEQFF
cdr3_nt: TGTGCCAGCAGCCCATACTCCGGGACTACCTCCTACAATGAGCAGTTCTTC

d_call: NA
v_call: TRBV14
j_call: TRBJ2-1
clone_size: NA
cdr3_aa: CASSQFWGPYNEQFF
cdr3_nt: TGTGCCAGCAGCCAATTCTGGGGGCCGTACAATGAGCAGTTCTTC

d_call: NA
v_call: TRBV7-8
j_call: TRBJ2-4
clone_size: few
cdr3_aa: CASTLGAGAIAKNIQYF
cdr3_nt: TGTGCCAGCACCCTGGGAGCGGGCGCCATAGCCAAAAACATTCAGTACTTC

d_call: TRBD1
v_call: TRBV4-1
j_call: TRBJ1-1
clone_size: many
cdr3_aa: CASSQILDRVEAFF
cdr3_nt: TGCGCCAGCAGCCAAATCTTGGACAGGGTCGAAGCTTTCTTT

d_call: NA
v_call: TRBV2
j_call: TRBJ1-1
clone_size: many
cdr3_aa: CASTLNTEAFF
cdr3_nt: TGTGCCAGCACCTTGAACACTGAAGCTTTCTTT

d_call: NA
v_call: TRBV20-1
j_call: TRBJ2-7
clone_size: few
cdr3_aa: CSAPLQGGHWEQYF
cdr3_nt: TGCAGTGCTCCCCTCCAGGGCGGGCATTGGGAGCAGTACTTC

d_call: TRBD1
v_call: TRBV19
j_call: TRBJ2-1
clone_size: few
cdr3_aa: CASSGNRGVRVNEQFF
cdr3_nt: TGTGCCAGTAGTGGAAACAGGGGTGTCAGGGTAAATGAGCAGTTCTTC

d_call: TRBD1
v_call: TRBV6-2/TRBV6-3
j_call: TRBJ1-2
clone_size: few
cdr3_aa: CASSHPEQGFRDGYTF
cdr3_nt: TGTGCCAGCAGCCATCCCGAACAGGGGTTCAGGGATGGCTACACCTTC

d_call: NA
v_call: TRBV3-2
j_call: TRBJ2-7
clone_size: NA
cdr3_aa: CASSPRQLSYEQYF
cdr3_nt: TGTGCCAGCAGCCCCCGACAGTTATCCTACGAGCAGTACTTC

d_call: TRBD2
v_call: TRBV3-1
j_call: TRBJ2-2
clone_size: NA
cdr3_aa: CASSLARTSGRANTGELFF
cdr3_nt: TGTGCCAGCAGCCTTGCAAGGACTAGCGGGAGGGCGAACACCGGGGAGCTGTTTTTT

d_call: TRBD1
v_call: TRBV25-1
j_call: TRBJ1-2
clone_size: NA
cdr3_aa: CASSGTGGISYGYTF
cdr3_nt: TGTGCCAGCAGCGGTACAGGGGGCATATCCTATGGCTACACCTTC

d_call: NA
v_call: TRBV12-3/TRBV12-4
j_call: TRBJ2-2
clone_size: many
cdr3_aa: CASSPAGWRAGELFF
cdr3_nt: TGTGCCAGCAGTCCCGCGGGATGGAGGGCCGGGGAGCTGTTTTTT

d_call: TRBD1
v_call: TRBV28
j_call: TRBJ2-7
clone_size: many
cdr3_aa: CASSSGQGFDEQYF
cdr3_nt: TGTGCCAGCAGTTCTGGACAGGGTTTCGACGAGCAGTACTTC

d_call: TRBD2
v_call: TRBV18
j_call: TRBJ2-3
clone_size: many
cdr3_aa: CASGTSGGTDTQYF
cdr3_nt: TGTGCCAGCGGTACTAGCGGGGGCACAGATACGCAGTATTTT

d_call: TRBD2
v_call: TRBV28
j_call: TRBJ2-1
clone_size: many
cdr3_aa: CASTGGRGSSEQFF
cdr3_nt: TGTGCCAGCACTGGCGGGAGGGGAAGTAGTGAGCAGTTCTTC

d_call: NA
v_call: TRBV7-9
j_call: TRBJ2-1
clone_size: many
cdr3_aa: CASSPIADNEQFF
cdr3_nt: TGTGCCAGCAGCCCCATAGCGGACAATGAGCAGTTCTTC

d_call: TRBD1
v_call: TRBV20-1
j_call: TRBJ1-1
clone_size: few
cdr3_aa: CSVEGERGRWGAFF
cdr3_nt: TGCAGTGTAGAGGGGGAGAGGGGGCGGTGGGGGGCTTTCTTT

d_call: NA
v_call: TRBV29-1
j_call: TRBJ2-2
clone_size: many
cdr3_aa: CSVVGLLNTGELFF
cdr3_nt: TGCAGCGTTGTAGGTCTTCTGAACACCGGGGAGCTGTTTTTT

d_call: TRBD1
v_call: TRBV18
j_call: TRBJ1-4
clone_size: many
cdr3_aa: CASSPGQVNEKLFF
cdr3_nt: TGTGCCAGCTCACCGGGACAGGTTAATGAAAAACTGTTTTTT

d_call: TRBD1
v_call: TRBV12-3/TRBV12-4
j_call: TRBJ2-7
clone_size: many
cdr3_aa: CASSNRDRPEQYF
cdr3_nt: TGTGCCAGCAGCAACCGGGACAGGCCCGAGCAGTACTTC

d_call: TRBD1
v_call: TRBV5-1
j_call: TRBJ2-1
clone_size: NA
cdr3_aa: CTSSLGQGPYNEQFF
cdr3_nt: TGCACCAGCAGCTTGGGACAGGGGCCGTACAATGAGCAGTTCTTC